Shown below are 9 T cell receptor beta chains from a single sample sequenced in a study of T cell repertoires in cytomegalovirus infection. TCRdb fed the reads into MiXCR, producing one record per CDR3 protein. Among roughly 100,000 distinct CDR3 sequences listed, 16% were seen once. The sequenced sample was PBMCs. These receptors all come from a human donor in good health (CMV status not recorded). Some clones in this sample may be carry-over from other donors' samples.

As concerns this clonotype: Given a much more abundant clone one base away, this may be a read error. The chain joins TRBV7-2 to TRBJ2-3; D not certain. Trimming left V 7 bases short and J 5 bases short, with 16 bases between. Germline V gene sequence: CDR1 SGHTA, CDR2 FQGNSA. CDR3 length equals 14 residues. CDR3 DNA sequence: TGTGCCAGCAAACGGGCAATGAGTATAGATACGCAGTATTTT. It yields the protein CASKRAMSIDTQYF.

As concerns this clonotype: The junction differs from germline at one of its ends, possibly a read error. The rearrangement links TRBV7-6 to TRBJ1-5; D gene unclear. CDR1 is SGHVS and CDR2 is FNYEAQ in the germline V gene. This CDR3 contains 13 residues. This CDR3 reads CVSSLAGNQPQHF. The CDR3 DNA reads as TGTGTCAGCAGCTTAGCGGGCAATCAGCCCCAGCATTTT.

This clonotype was observed at least ten times. J is TRBJ2-2 and V is TRBV7-2; D call uncertain. Trimming pared 2 bases from V and 7 bases from J, leaving 8 bases between. The CDR3 has 13 residues. Per germline, CDR1 SGHTA and CDR2 FQGNSA. CDR3 nucleotides: TGTGCCAGCAGCTTAAGCGTCAGCGGGGAGCTGTTTTTT. It specifies CASSLSVSGELFF. The whole variable domain, filled in from reference TRBV7-2 and TRBJ2-2, reads GAGVSQSPSNKVTEKGKDVELRCDPISGHTALYWYRQSLGQGLEFLIYFQGNSAPDKSGLPSDRFSAERTGGSVSTLTIQRTQQEDSAVYLCASSLSVSGELFFGEGSRLTVL.

With respect to this clonotype: The CDR3 ends on some other residue instead of the conserved phenylalanine or tryptophan, so this is likely a read error. The V gene is TRBV7-2, the J gene TRBJ2-1, with 8 bases that match TRBD2. CDR3 length: 14 residues. V lost 7 bases to trimming and J lost 6 bases; unmatched junction nucleotides: 8. CDR1 and CDR2 from the germline V gene are SGHTA and FQGNSA. CDR3 loop: CASKGRGTSNEQFL. In DNA form, the CDR3 reads TGTGCCAGCAAGGGGCGGGGGACTAGCAATGAGCAGTTCTTA.

The chain is built from TRBV2 and TRBJ1-4; 8 bases match TRBD1. This CDR3 comprises 14 residues. V lost 5 bases, J lost 8 bases, and 7 bases stayed unmatched. Germline CDR1 reads SNHLY; CDR2 reads FYNNEI. The CDR3: CASSPPGQAEKLFF. DNA for the CDR3: TGTGCCAGCAGTCCTCCGGGACAGGCCGAAAAACTGTTTTTT. Filled out from reference TRBV2 and TRBJ1-4, the complete variable domain reads EPEVTQTPSHQVTQMGQEVILRCVPISNHLYFYWYRQILGQKVEFLVSFYNNEISEKSEIFDDQFSVERPDGSNFTLKIRSTKLEDSAMYFCASSPPGQAEKLFFGSGTQLSVL.

This clonotype was recorded a few times. This chain's CDR3 is CASSPPLAFDYNEQFF. Here the CDR3 DNA reads TGTGCCAGCTCACCACCGCTAGCGTTCGACTACAATGAGCAGTTCTTC. The gene calls are TRBV18 and TRBJ2-1, with D possibly matching TRBD2 (6 bases). The CDR3 is 16 amino acids. Trimming took off 0 bases at V and 3 bases at J, with 12 bases between the two ends. CDR1 is KGHSH, CDR2 LQKENI, per germline.

This clonotype was counted between two and nine times. The V and J genes are TRBV9 and TRBJ2-1; TRBD1 agrees at 9 bases. Germline V gene lookup returns CDR1 SGDLS and CDR2 YYNGEE. This CDR3 is 15 amino acids long. J was trimmed by 12 bases and V by 3 bases; bases with no gene match: 13. CDR3 in amino acids: CASSADTGQGKGQFF. The CDR3 DNA sequence: TGTGCCAGCAGCGCCGACACCGGACAGGGGAAGGGGCAGTTCTTC.

There are many counts of this clonotype. This rearrangement joins TRBV7-2 to TRBJ2-7; D is unclear. Trimming cost V 2 bases and J 7 bases, with 6 bases left between them. The CDR3 loop spans 11 amino acids. Germline-derived CDR1 and CDR2 are SGHTA and FQGNSA. The DNA of the CDR3 is TGTGCCAGCAGCTTAAAGTGGGAGCAGTACTTC. This sequence encodes CASSLKWEQYF.

This clonotype was detected ten times or more. J is TRBJ2-2 and V is TRBV7-2, with D possibly being TRBD1 (5 bases). Trimming pared 5 bases from V and 4 bases from J, leaving 11 bases between. There are 14 residues in the CDR3. CDR1 SGHTA and CDR2 FQGNSA come from the germline V gene. This CDR3 reads CASSQDRSTGELFF. Written as DNA, the CDR3 is TGTGCCAGCAGCCAAGACAGAAGCACCGGGGAGCTGTTTTTT.